The T cell receptor beta chain under discussion was sequenced for a study of T-cell memory formation after mild COVID-19. Overall study findings and caveats: Clones that got smaller from day 15 to 85 had even CD4/CD8, while clones growing later tipped toward CD4+.

Worth noting for this clonotype: Its antigen is as yet unknown.

TCRdb processed the 5' RACE reads anew with MiXCR; each CDR3 protein has one entry. Seen here are roughly 62,000 distinct CDR3 sequences, roughly 10% observed once, and the top ten hold around 1.2%. The junction had 9 bases not matched to a gene; V was cut back by 1 base and J by 6 bases. There are 15 residues in the CDR3. Per the germline V gene, CDR1 is DFQATT and CDR2 is SNEGSKA (reference sequence). The material sequenced was PBMCs or a T cell subset sorted from them (not recorded which). The TCR comes from a man aged 18 to 29 who had mild COVID-19 (a few samples of this study predate the infection). Cell type and time point are not known. The J gene is TRBJ2-3, the V gene TRBV20-1; 8 positions match TRBD2. The CDR3 nucleotides read TGCAGTGCTAGAGTAGCGGGACGGGAAAGGGATACGCAGTATTTT. It specifies CSARVAGRERDTQYF.